Shown below are 32 T cell receptor beta chains from a single sample sequenced in a study of cytomegalovirus exposure and HLA in healthy donors. 13 Jbeta primers and 60 Vbeta primers were used for the PCR. The assay was immunoSEQ multiplex PCR, and TCRdb's table has in-frame clones only and misses some. The sample has around 130,000 clones; under 85% are singletons. Sequenced input: PBMCs. These receptors were obtained from a boy younger than 18 in good health and CMV-seronegative.

V and J are TRBV30 and TRBJ2-5; D might be TRBD2 (6 bases). Germline V gene data show CDR1 as GTSNPN and CDR2 as SVGIG (reference sequence). CDR3 length: 11 amino acids. Deletions cut 7 bases from V and 5 bases from J, with 11 bases between. The CDR3 loop is CAFDSGETQYF. The CDR3 nucleotides are TGTGCCTTTGACAGCGGGGAGACCCAGTACTTC. The whole variable domain, remainder taken from reference TRBV30 and TRBJ2-5, is SQTIHQWPATLVQPVGSPLSLECTVEGTSNPNLYWYRQAAGRGLQLLFYSVGIGQISSEVPQNLSASRPQDRQFILSSKKLLLSDSGFYLCAFDSGETQYFGPGTRLLVL.

The chain uses TRBV4-3 and TRBJ2-5, with 8 bases identical to TRBD1. Unmatched junction bases numbered 6, after V lost 1 base and J lost 5 bases. Germline CDR1 reads LGHNA; CDR2 reads YSLEER. The CDR3 length is 15 residues. The CDR3 bases are TGCGCCAGCAGCCAAGGGACAGGGTTAATTGAGACCCAGTACTTC. Translation gives CASSQGTGLIETQYF.

CDR3 sequence reads: CASSSLNIQYF. The CDR3 coding sequence is TGTGCCAGCAGTTCGTTGAACATTCAGTACTTC. The chain employs TRBV6-5 and TRBJ2-4; D gene uncertain. CDR3 length: 11 amino acids. Germline V gives CDR1 MNHEY, CDR2 SVGAGI. V was cut by 4 bases and J by 7 bases, with 5 bases left in between.

The V call is TRBV11-3, the J call TRBJ2-5, with a weak D call TRBD2 (5 bases). V was trimmed by 1 base and J by 2 bases, leaving 14 bases between them. Germline V CDR1 and CDR2: SGHNT, YENEEA. This CDR3 is built from 16 residues. The CDR3: CASSLGSSTGQETQYF. As DNA, the CDR3 is TGTGCCAGCAGCTTAGGGTCCAGCACGGGGCAAGAGACCCAGTACTTC.

CDR3 coding DNA: TGTGCCAGCAGCTTACGAGCGGGAACCACAGATACGCAGTATTTT. Protein: CASSLRAGTTDTQYF. This rearrangement joins TRBV7-2 to TRBJ2-3; 7 nucleotides line up with TRBD2. The CDR3 spans 15 residues. V lost 2 bases and J lost 2; bases outside the gene matches: 4. Per germline, CDR1 SGHTA and CDR2 FQGNSA.

The V and J genes are TRBV18 and TRBJ2-6, with D possibly being TRBD2 (6 bases). This CDR3 spans 16 amino acids. V dropped 3 bases and J dropped 7 bases, with 16 bases sitting between them. Germline values: CDR1 KGHSH, CDR2 LQKENI. In nucleotides, the CDR3 is TGTGCCAGCTCACCCAAAAGACTCGGGACTGCCAACGTCCTGACTTTC. It translates to CASSPKRLGTANVLTF.

The V and J genes are TRBV27 and TRBJ1-6; D is unclear. V was clipped by 2 bases and J by 0 bases, with 8 bases between them. Germline lookup yields CDR1 MNHEY and CDR2 SMNVEV (reference sequence). The CDR3 is 16 amino acids. CDR3 region: CASSLEAYSYNSPLHF. The DNA for the CDR3 is TGTGCCAGCAGTTTAGAGGCTTACTCCTATAATTCACCCCTCCACTTT.

The chain combines TRBV15 with TRBJ2-1; tentatively, D is TRBD1 (6 bases). Trimming removed 1 base at V and 5 bases at J, with 18 bases between. This CDR3 comprises 17 residues. Germline V CDR1 and CDR2: LNHNV, YYDKDF (reference sequence). CDR3 in DNA: TGTGCCACCAGCAGAGGGCGGACAGCTTTTTCCCACAATGAGCAGTTCTTC. It yields the protein CATSRGRTAFSHNEQFF.

V and J are TRBV30 and TRBJ1-3; D unresolved. CDR1 GTSNPN and CDR2 SVGIG come from the germline V gene (reference sequence). CDR3 length equals 14 residues. V was clipped by 4 bases and J by 2 bases, with 12 bases between them. The CDR3 nucleotides read TGTGCCTGGATTGCAGGCCGCCCTGGAAACACCATATATTTT. It codes for CAWIAGRPGNTIYF.

The chain links TRBV4-2 to TRBJ1-2, with a weak D call TRBD1 (6 bases). V lost 0 bases to trimming and J lost 4 bases, with 15 bases between them. The CDR3 runs 16 residues. The germline gives CDR1 LGHNA, CDR2 YNFKEQ. As DNA, the CDR3 is TGTGCCAGCAGCCAAGATTTCTCGGGGGGCCTCTATGGCTACACCTTC. It translates to CASSQDFSGGLYGYTF.

The CDR3 sequence is CASSQAGSGNQPQHF. For the CDR3, the DNA is TGCGCCAGCAGCCAGGCCGGATCGGGAAATCAGCCCCAGCATTTT. The gene calls are TRBV4-1 and TRBJ1-5, with D hard to call. CDR1 is MGHRA and CDR2 is YSYEKL in the germline V gene. Trimming took off 3 bases at V and 4 bases at J, with 13 bases between the two ends. CDR3 length equals 15 residues.

This chain links TRBV27 with TRBJ2-7; tentatively, D is TRBD2 (5 bases). The CDR3 runs 14 residues. CDR1 is MNHEY, CDR2 SMNVEV, per germline (reference sequence). V lost 3 bases and J lost 6, with 15 bases in between. In DNA form, the CDR3 reads TGTGCCAGCAGTTTTTCTCCCGCCGGGGTCGAGCAGTACTTC. Its protein product is CASSFSPAGVEQYF.

This clone occurred a few times. The J gene is TRBJ2-3, the V gene TRBV27; possibly TRBD2 for D (5 bases). The CDR3 loop spans 17 amino acids. The germline V gene has CDR1 MNHEY and CDR2 SMNVEV (reference sequence). V was cut by 3 bases and J by 2 bases, with 18 bases left in between. The chain's CDR3 is CASSFLLGGGSTDTQYF. CDR3 coding DNA: TGTGCCAGCAGTTTTCTCTTGGGCGGAGGTTCCACAGATACGCAGTATTTT.

Of note for this clone: One end of the junction fails to match germline, which may point to a read error. The chain recombines TRBV7-7 with TRBJ2-3, with unresolved D. The V gene's germline CDR1 is SSHAT and CDR2 FNYEAQ (reference sequence). CDR3 size: 16 residues. The CDR3 is CASSLGGSRSTDTQYF. The CDR3 nucleotides are TGTGCTAGCAGCTTAGGCGGCAGTCGTAGCACAGATACGCAGTATTTT.

This chain uses TRBV5-1 with TRBJ1-2, with 9 bases that match TRBD1. There are 12 residues in the CDR3. Germline CDR1 reads SGHRS; CDR2 reads YFSETQ. J gave up 8 bases and V 3 bases, and 2 bases lay outside the gene matches. The CDR3 sequence is CASSYGQGGYTF. The CDR3 DNA is TGCGCCAGCAGCTATGGACAGGGGGGCTACACCTTC.

This chain links TRBV30 with TRBJ1-3; 8 nucleotides align to TRBD1. Unmatched junction bases numbered 11, after V lost 5 bases and J lost 2 bases. Germline values: CDR1 GTSNPN, CDR2 SVGIG (reference sequence). CDR3 length equals 16 residues. Here the CDR3 DNA reads TGTGCCTGGTGTCGACAGGGGAAATTTACTGGAAACACCATATATTTT. It is translated as CAWCRQGKFTGNTIYF.

The chain uses TRBV5-4 and TRBJ2-6; 7 bases map to TRBD1. V lost 3 bases and J lost 0; bases outside the gene matches: 6. The CDR3 spans 17 residues. Germline assignment: CDR1 SGHNT and CDR2 YYREEE (reference sequence). The DNA of the CDR3 is TGTGCCAGCAGCTCGGGACAGAAGAGCTCTGGGGCCAACGTCCTGACTTTC. It yields the protein CASSSGQKSSGANVLTF.

This clone was recorded only once. V is TRBV5-1 and J is TRBJ2-5, with TRBD1 matching over 9 bases. The CDR3 covers 14 residues. V shed 1 base and J 5 bases; nucleotides not matched to a gene: 3. The V gene's germline CDR1 is SGHRS and CDR2 YFSETQ. The CDR3 DNA reads TGCGCCAGCAGCTTGACAGGGGGCGGGGAGACCCAGTACTTC. As protein: CASSLTGGGETQYF. The variable domain in full, completed from reference TRBV5-1 and TRBJ2-5, reads KAGVTQTPRYLIKTRGQQVTLSCSPISGHRSVSWYQQTPGQGLQFLFEYFSETQRNKGNFPGRFSGRQFSNSRSEMNVSTLELGDSALYLCASSLTGGGETQYFGPGTRLLVL.

The chain is built from TRBV27 and TRBJ1-6, with D perhaps TRBD1 (6 bases). Germline V CDR1 and CDR2: MNHEY, SMNVEV (reference sequence). Between the trimmed V and J ends, which lost 6 bases and 7 bases, there was a span of 7 bases. The CDR3 has 12 residues. This CDR3 reads CASRDRNSPLHF. CDR3 coding DNA: TGTGCCAGCAGGGACAGAAATTCACCCCTCCACTTT.

This chain joins TRBV13 and TRBJ1-1; TRBD1 matches at 11 bases. V shed 4 bases and J 6 bases; nucleotides not matched to a gene: 13. CDR3 length equals 17 residues. The germline V gene has CDR1 PRHDT and CDR2 FYEKMQ (reference sequence). The CDR3, as DNA: TGTGCCAGCAGCTCCCTTAGGAGGACAGGGGGCGCAGCTGAAGCTTTCTTT. This codes for CASSSLRRTGGAAEAFF.

The V and J genes are TRBV4-1 and TRBJ1-6; no clear D gene. The V and J ends lost 0 bases and 3 bases respectively, with 6 bases between them. This CDR3 region has 15 residues. Germline V gives CDR1 MGHRA, CDR2 YSYEKL. The CDR3: CASSQERVYNSPLHF. In nucleotides, the CDR3 is TGCGCCAGCAGCCAAGAGAGGGTCTATAATTCACCCCTCCACTTT.

The chain uses TRBV5-6 and TRBJ2-1; tentative D call: TRBD2 (6 bases). Per the germline V gene, CDR1 is SGHDT and CDR2 is YYEEEE. The CDR3 spans 16 residues. Between the trimmed V and J ends, which lost 4 bases and 6 bases, there was a span of 20 bases. The CDR3 is CASSPWGLEVGNEQFF. The CDR3, as DNA: TGTGCCAGCAGCCCCTGGGGACTCGAAGTCGGCAATGAGCAGTTCTTC.

CDR3: CASSQGLTATNEKLFF. The DNA for the CDR3 is TGTGCCAGCAGCCAGGGACTCACTGCAACTAATGAAAAACTGTTTTTT. This chain links TRBV14 with TRBJ1-4; TRBD1 might be the D (5 bases). The CDR3 contains 16 residues. Germline V gene lookup returns CDR1 SGHDN and CDR2 FVKESK. V lost 3 bases, J lost 0 bases, and 11 bases lay in between.

The chain couples TRBV18 to TRBJ2-2; TRBD1 aligns across 7 bases. This CDR3 is 16 amino acids long. CDR1 is KGHSH and CDR2 is LQKENI in the germline V gene. V shed 4 bases and J 2 bases; nucleotides not matched to a gene: 7. As DNA, the CDR3 is TGTGCCAGCTCACGCTTCGGGACAGAAAACACCGGGGAGCTGTTTTTT. This sequence encodes CASSRFGTENTGELFF.

The chain couples TRBV6-4 to TRBJ2-1; D remains ambiguous. The CDR3 has 13 residues. V gave up 2 bases and J gave up 6 bases, with 8 bases separating them. Germline lookup yields CDR1 MRHNA and CDR2 SNTAGT. The CDR3, as DNA: TGTGCCAGCAGTGACGTGGGCCGCAATGAGCAGTTCTTC. Amino acids: CASSDVGRNEQFF.

This clone has a handful of counts. CDR3 sequence reads: CASSLEGGYGYTF. CDR3 sequence (DNA): TGTGCCAGCAGCTTGGAAGGGGGCTATGGCTACACCTTC. J is TRBJ1-2 and V is TRBV5-4; possibly TRBD1 for D (6 bases). V lost 0 bases, J lost 4 bases, and 7 bases lay in between. This CDR3 is 13 amino acids long. The germline CDR1 and CDR2 sequences are SGHNT and YYREEE (reference sequence). Combining the CDR3 with reference TRBV5-4 and TRBJ1-2 gives the whole variable domain ETGVTQSPTHLIKTRGQQVTLRCSSQSGHNTVSWYQQALGQGPQFIFQYYREEENGRGNFPPRFSGLQFPNYSSELNVNALELDDSALYLCASSLEGGYGYTFGSGTRLTVV.

V and J are TRBV11-3 and TRBJ2-2; TRBD1 agrees at 9 bases. Looked up from germline, CDR1 is SGHNT and CDR2 is YENEEA. J was trimmed by 6 bases and V by 2 bases; bases with no gene match: 7. This CDR3 spans 16 amino acids. This chain's CDR3 is CASSLLGTGFPGELFF. CDR3 DNA: TGTGCCAGCAGCTTACTAGGGACAGGGTTCCCCGGGGAGCTGTTTTTT. The full variable domain, rest sourced from reference TRBV11-3 and TRBJ2-2, is EAGVVQSPRYKIIEKKQPVAFWCNPISGHNTLYWYLQNLGQGPELLIRYENEEAVDDSQLPKDRFSAERLKGVDSTLKIQPAELGDSAVYLCASSLLGTGFPGELFFGEGSRLTVL.

The chain is built from TRBV2 and TRBJ2-3, with 8 positions matching TRBD2. The CDR3 contains 18 residues. The J segment lost 3 bases and the V segment lost 1 base, leaving 12 bases of the junction unmatched. Germline V CDR1 and CDR2: SNHLY, FYNNEI. The DNA for the CDR3 is TGTGCCAGCAGTGAAGTTCGGGGGGGCCCTGGGGGAACAGATACGCAGTATTTT. Translation gives CASSEVRGGPGGTDTQYF.

The chain is built from TRBV2 and TRBJ2-7; D remains ambiguous. The CDR3 loop spans 14 amino acids. Trimming pared 2 bases from V and 2 bases from J, leaving 10 bases between. Per germline, CDR1 SNHLY and CDR2 FYNNEI. CDR3 in amino acids: CASSEQASPYEQYF. The CDR3 bases are TGTGCCAGCAGTGAACAGGCCAGCCCCTACGAGCAGTACTTC.

The V and J genes are TRBV5-1 and TRBJ1-5; no reliable D call. CDR3 length equals 17 residues. V lost 1 base and J 2 bases, leaving 16 bases between the germline ends. Germline V CDR1 and CDR2: SGHRS, YFSETQ. The CDR3 DNA reads as TGCGCCAGCAGCTTGATGATCGTCAGGACTTGCAATCAGCCCCAGCATTTT. Translating it yields CASSLMIVRTCNQPQHF.

This clone was recorded a few times. The CDR3 region is CASSPPAGNTEAFF. CDR3 sequence (DNA): TGTGCCAGCTCACCCCCGGCGGGGAACACTGAAGCTTTCTTT. The chain links TRBV18 to TRBJ1-1, with no clear D. Germline lookup yields CDR1 KGHSH and CDR2 LQKENI. The CDR3 spans 14 residues. Trimming left V 3 bases short and J 1 base short, with 9 bases between.

V is TRBV12-5 and J is TRBJ1-1; a weak D match, TRBD1 (6 bases). The CDR3 is 12 amino acids. Germline-derived CDR1 and CDR2 are LGHNT and FRNRAP. V was shortened by 8 bases and J by 11 bases, with 18 bases between the two germline ends. Here the CDR3 reads CASTQGLLAAFF. The CDR3 DNA reads TGTGCTAGTACACAGGGCCTCCTTGCTGCTTTCTTT.